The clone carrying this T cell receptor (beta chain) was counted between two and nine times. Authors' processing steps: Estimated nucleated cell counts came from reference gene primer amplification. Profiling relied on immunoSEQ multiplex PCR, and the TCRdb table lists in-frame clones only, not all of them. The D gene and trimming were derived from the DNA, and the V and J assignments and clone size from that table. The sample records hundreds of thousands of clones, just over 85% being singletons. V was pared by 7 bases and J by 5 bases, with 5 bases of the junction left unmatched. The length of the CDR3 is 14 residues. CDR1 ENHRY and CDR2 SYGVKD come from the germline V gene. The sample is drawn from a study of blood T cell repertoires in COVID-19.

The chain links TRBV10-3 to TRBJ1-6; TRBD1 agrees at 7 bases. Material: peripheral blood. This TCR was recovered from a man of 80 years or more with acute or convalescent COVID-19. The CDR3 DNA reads TGTGCCATCAAAGACAGGGTGAATAATTCACCCCTCCACTTT. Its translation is CAIKDRVNNSPLHF.